Listed below are T cell receptor beta chains from one sample, sequenced in a study of T cell changes during pregnancy in multiple sclerosis. TCRdb keeps only in-frame clones here, not all; method: immunoSEQ multiplex PCR. The profile shows approximately 89,000 clones, 94% of them singletons. The input for sequencing was peripheral blood, taken in the third trimester of pregnancy. The receptors were sampled from a female donor with multiple sclerosis, enrolled in a pregnancy study. CDR3s include the opening cysteine and the closing phenylalanine or tryptophan. Fields, in order: J gene, clone size, V gene, D gene, CDR3 DNA, CDR3 protein. The D gene is left open where the match is weak. Clone size appears in some rows only: once, few, many, or a class for an expanded clone.

J: TRBJ1-6; size: NA; V: TRBV14; D: TRBD1; DNA: TGTGCCAGCAGCCCGAGGACAGGGGGTTCACCCCTCCACTTT; CDR3: CASSPRTGGSPLHF
J: TRBJ2-1; size: NA; V: TRBV29-1; D: TRBD2; DNA: TGCAGCGTTGAGGAGCGGGGGAACTACAATGAGCAGTTCTTC; CDR3: CSVEERGNYNEQFF
J: TRBJ2-1; size: many; V: TRBV2; D: NA; DNA: TGTGCCAGCAGCAAGACTGGGGTCGAAGCGGTCTTC; CDR3: CASSKTGVEAVF
J: TRBJ2-7; size: NA; V: TRBV5-1; D: TRBD1; DNA: TGCGCCAGCAGCGCAGGACAGGGGGTCCCCTACGAGCAGTACTTC; CDR3: CASSAGQGVPYEQYF
J: TRBJ2-5; size: NA; V: TRBV5-4; D: TRBD2; DNA: TGTGCCAGCAGCCCGACTAGCGGGGGGGCCGGGGAGACCCAGTACTTC; CDR3: CASSPTSGGAGETQYF
J: TRBJ1-5; size: NA; V: TRBV4-1; D: NA; DNA: TGCGCCAGCAGCCTTGGGACAAATCAGCCCCAGCATTTT; CDR3: CASSLGTNQPQHF
J: TRBJ1-2; size: NA; V: TRBV9; D: NA; DNA: TGTGCCAGCAGCGACAGGGACAACTCTAACTATGGCTACACCTTC; CDR3: CASSDRDNSNYGYTF
J: TRBJ2-7; size: NA; V: TRBV9; D: TRBD1; DNA: TGTGCCAGCAGCGTAGAACAGGGGTCCGTCGAGCAGTACTTC; CDR3: CASSVEQGSVEQYF
J: TRBJ2-3; size: NA; V: TRBV5-1; D: NA; DNA: TGCGCCAGCAGCAGAGACTACACAGATACGCAGTATTTT; CDR3: CASSRDYTDTQYF
J: TRBJ1-6; size: NA; V: TRBV5-4; D: NA; DNA: TGCGCCATGTCAGTTTATAATTCACCCCTCCACTTT; CDR3: CAMSVYNSPLHF
J: TRBJ2-5; size: NA; V: TRBV6-5; D: TRBD2; DNA: TGTGCCACTACTTCGGGGGGGAAAGAGACCCAGTACTTC; CDR3: CATTSGGKETQYF
J: TRBJ1-1; size: NA; V: TRBV7-8; D: NA; DNA: TGTGCCACGGGTAGAGGCACTGAAGCTTTCTTT; CDR3: CATGRGTEAFF
J: TRBJ2-1; size: NA; V: TRBV27; D: TRBD2; DNA: TGTGCCAGCAGTTTGTTGGTAGCGGGGGCTTTCGGTGATGAGCAGTTCTTC; CDR3: CASSLLVAGAFGDEQFF
J: TRBJ1-3; size: NA; V: TRBV5-1; D: NA; DNA: TGCGCCAGCAGCCCGGGAACAGGGAACTCTGGAAACACCATATATTTT; CDR3: CASSPGTGNSGNTIYF
J: TRBJ1-1; size: NA; V: TRBV7-9; D: NA; DNA: TGTGCCAGCAGCCCCACAGGGCTGAACACTGAAGCTTTCTTT; CDR3: CASSPTGLNTEAFF
J: TRBJ1-1; size: NA; V: TRBV12-5; D: NA; DNA: TGTGCTAGTGGTTTGTCGGGGGACACTGAAGCTTTCTTT; CDR3: CASGLSGDTEAFF
J: TRBJ2-3; size: NA; V: TRBV7-9; D: NA; DNA: TGTGCCAGCAGCCGCTACAGGGAAACAGATACGCAGTATTTT; CDR3: CASSRYRETDTQYF
J: TRBJ2-3; size: NA; V: TRBV30; D: NA; DNA: TGTGCCTGGAGCGCGACTAGTGGGGGGTTCACAGATACGCAGTATTTT; CDR3: CAWSATSGGFTDTQYF
J: TRBJ1-2; size: NA; V: TRBV9; D: NA; DNA: TGTGCCAGCAGCGCAAACGGAGCTGGGTATGGCTACACCTTC; CDR3: CASSANGAGYGYTF
J: TRBJ2-1; size: NA; V: TRBV2; D: NA; DNA: TGTGCCAGCAGGAAAACTTACAATGAGCAGTTCTTC; CDR3: CASRKTYNEQFF